This entry lists 25 T cell receptor beta chains sequenced from one sample in a study of shared T cell receptors in the human thymus. Clones were sequenced by immunoSEQ multiplex PCR, and TCRdb holds only the in-frame ones, with some missing. The profile shows roughly 500,000 clones, 78% of them singletons. The same data also went into a second study, on human thymus T cells.

Sequenced input: thymocytes. The receptors shown here come from a boy under two years old with a congenital heart defect.

The chain has TRBV28 and TRBJ1-1, with D possibly matching TRBD1 (5 bases). From germline, CDR1 is MDHEN and CDR2 SYDVKM. The CDR3 is 13 residues long. V was clipped by 1 base and J by 6 bases, with 9 bases between them. CDR3 residues: CASSLLWGPEAFF. The CDR3 region has the DNA TGTGCCAGCAGTTTATTATGGGGCCCTGAAGCTTTCTTT.

The chain recombines TRBV2 with TRBJ2-2, with 10 bases that match TRBD1. The CDR3 sequence is 17 residues long. The ends lost 3 bases at V and 10 bases at J; junction bases unmatched: 14. The germline CDR1 and CDR2 sequences are SNHLY and FYNNEI. In DNA, the CDR3 is TGTGCCAGCAGTGATACGTGGGGGACAGGGGACGACGCGGAGCTGTTTTTT. The encoded protein is CASSDTWGTGDDAELFF.

This clone was picked up one time. The rearrangement links TRBV4-3 to TRBJ2-1; D call uncertain. The germline V gene has CDR1 LGHNA and CDR2 YSLEER. This CDR3 comprises 14 residues. V was clipped by 0 bases and J by 3 bases, with 6 bases between them. CDR3 residues: CASSQDRSYNEQFF. DNA for the CDR3: TGCGCCAGCAGCCAAGATAGGAGCTACAATGAGCAGTTCTTC.

This clone has more than one count but fewer than ten. The V call is TRBV18, the J call TRBJ2-7; 15 positions agree with TRBD2. Trimming cost V 2 bases and J 3 bases; bases outside gene matches: 2. CDR1 is KGHSH, CDR2 LQKENI, per germline. The CDR3 contains 16 residues. CDR3 coding DNA: TGTGCCAGCTCACCAGGACTAGCGGGAGGGGGCTACGAGCAGTACTTC. It is translated as CASSPGLAGGGYEQYF.

The V gene is TRBV19, the J gene TRBJ2-3; D might be TRBD2 (5 bases). CDR1 and CDR2 (germline): LNHDA, SQIVND (reference sequence). The CDR3 consists of 16 residues. V lost 5 bases and J 3 bases, leaving 18 bases between the germline ends. The CDR3 protein is CASSVPSRRSTDTQYF. CDR3 DNA: TGTGCCAGTAGTGTCCCTAGCCGGAGATCGACAGATACGCAGTATTTT. Variable domain in full (rest from reference TRBV19 and TRBJ2-3): DGGITQSPKYLFRKEGQNVTLSCEQNLNHDAMYWYRQDPGQGLRLIYYSQIVNDFQKGDIAEGYSVSREKKESFPLTVTSAQKNPTAFYLCASSVPSRRSTDTQYFGPGTRLTVL.

This chain connects TRBV4-1 to TRBJ2-1, with 11 positions matching TRBD2. In germline, CDR1 is MGHRA, CDR2 YSYEKL. Trimming took 4 bases from V and 7 from J; bases not matched to a gene: 12. CDR3 size: 17 residues. CDR3 in amino acids: CASSPGVAGGPGNEQFF. In nucleotides, the CDR3 is TGCGCCAGCAGCCCGGGGGTAGCGGGAGGGCCGGGGAATGAGCAGTTCTTC.

The chain links TRBV7-2 to TRBJ2-7; D remains unclear. CDR1 is SGHTA, CDR2 FQGNSA, per germline. The V gene lost 5 bases and the J gene lost 0 bases, with 11 bases spanning the gap. CDR3 length equals 14 residues. CDR3 nucleotides: TGTGCCAGCAGCCGACACGTTCTCTCCTACGAGCAGTACTTC. Translated: CASSRHVLSYEQYF.

This clone was counted between two and nine times. The rearrangement joins TRBV18 to TRBJ2-1; TRBD1 aligns across 8 bases. J gave up 6 bases and V 10 bases, and 5 bases lay outside the gene matches. The CDR3 covers 12 residues. Germline CDR1 KGHSH, CDR2 LQKENI. This CDR3 is CATGTGGNEQFF. CDR3 coding DNA: TGTGCCACCGGCACAGGGGGCAATGAGCAGTTCTTC.

V gene TRBV4-3 combines with J gene TRBJ2-7, with 8 bases fitting TRBD2. Germline CDR1 and CDR2: LGHNA and YSLEER. CDR3 length: 15 amino acids. V shed 4 bases, J shed 9 bases, and the junction held 14 bases outside the gene matches. In DNA, the CDR3 is TGCGCCAGCAGCCCCCGACGGGTATTAGCGGGAAGGCAGTACTTC. Its protein product is CASSPRRVLAGRQYF.

This chain uses TRBV19 with TRBJ1-1, with D tentatively TRBD1 (6 bases). There are 17 residues in the CDR3. Per germline, CDR1 LNHDA and CDR2 SQIVND (reference sequence). Trimming pared 3 bases from V and 1 base from J, leaving 18 bases between. The CDR3 region is CASSIAPPGHPNTEAFF. Here the CDR3 DNA reads TGTGCCAGTAGTATCGCCCCCCCGGGACACCCGAACACTGAAGCTTTCTTT.

J is TRBJ2-7 and V is TRBV21-1; the table's D call, TRBD1, has no DNA check behind it. TRBV21-1 is a pseudogene locus. There are 13 residues in the CDR3. In DNA, the CDR3 is TGTGCCAGCCTCCTAACAGTGGTCTACGAGCAGTACTTC. Encoded protein: CASLLTVVYEQYF.

The CDR3 DNA follows: TGTGCCAGCAATACGCGAGAAGAAGAGAGCAATGAGCAGTTCTTC. Translated: CASNTREEESNEQFF. The genes are TRBV5-6 and TRBJ2-1; D is ambiguous. V lost 6 bases and J lost 6, with 19 bases in between. CDR3 length equals 15 residues. Germline V gene sequence: CDR1 SGHDT, CDR2 YYEEEE.

V and J are TRBV4-2 and TRBJ2-2; 7 bases map to TRBD1. With 2 bases clipped from V and 0 bases from J, the junction kept 0 bases outside the gene matches. The germline V gene has CDR1 LGHNA and CDR2 YNFKEQ. This CDR3 comprises 15 residues. CDR3 sequence reads: CASSQRGPNTGELFF. CDR3 nucleotide sequence: TGTGCCAGCAGCCAAAGGGGGCCGAACACCGGGGAGCTGTTTTTT.

V is TRBV28 and J is TRBJ2-3, with D possibly matching TRBD2 (6 bases). In germline, CDR1 is MDHEN, CDR2 SYDVKM. V gave up 6 bases and J gave up 3 bases, with 16 bases separating them. The length of the CDR3 is 15 residues. The chain's CDR3 is CASSRVGGTTDTQYF. In nucleotides, the CDR3 is TGTGCCAGCAGCCGGGTGGGGGGAACGACAGATACGCAGTATTTT.

V and J are TRBV27 and TRBJ2-1; 7 positions agree with TRBD2. Germline assignment: CDR1 MNHEY and CDR2 SMNVEV (reference sequence). This CDR3 contains 16 residues. Unmatched junction bases numbered 6, after V lost 0 bases and J lost 4 bases. CDR3 in amino acids: CASSLSVAGVYNEQFF. The CDR3 region has the DNA TGTGCCAGCAGTTTATCAGTTGCGGGGGTATACAATGAGCAGTTCTTC.

The chain uses TRBV6-1 and TRBJ1-4; tentatively, D is TRBD1 (5 bases). Germline values: CDR1 MNHNS, CDR2 SASEGT. The CDR3 length is 13 residues. V lost 11 bases to trimming and J lost 3 bases, with 13 bases between them. CDR3 in DNA: TGTGCCGGCCACGGGGGGTCTAATGAAAAACTGTTTTTT. It translates to CAGHGGSNEKLFF.

This chain's CDR3 is CASSSILARRGRGEAFF. The CDR3 DNA follows: TGTGCCAGCAGCTCTATCCTAGCCCGGAGGGGACGAGGAGAAGCTTTCTTT. The J gene is TRBJ1-1, the V gene TRBV13; a weak D match, TRBD1 (5 bases). Germline V lookup: CDR1 PRHDT, CDR2 FYEKMQ (reference sequence). Between the trimmed V and J ends, which lost 4 bases and 8 bases, there was a span of 26 bases. The CDR3 has 17 amino acids.

This chain joins TRBV7-9 and TRBJ2-5; 13 nucleotides line up with TRBD2. This CDR3 spans 16 amino acids. The J segment lost 5 bases and the V segment lost 6 bases, leaving 9 bases of the junction unmatched. Germline CDR1 and CDR2: SEHNR and FQNEAQ (reference sequence). Here the CDR3 DNA reads TGTGCCAGCAGACCACTAGCGGGAGGGCCCCTTGAGACCCAGTACTTC. This encodes CASRPLAGGPLETQYF.

The chain links TRBV5-1 to TRBJ2-5, with D perhaps TRBD1 (6 bases). The germline V gene encodes CDR1 SGHRS and CDR2 YFSETQ. The V end was cut by 2 bases, the J end by 4 bases, with 12 bases between. The CDR3 runs 14 residues. CDR3 residues: CASSFGGRGETQYF. Here the CDR3 DNA reads TGCGCCAGCAGCTTTGGGGGCAGGGGAGAGACCCAGTACTTC.

The gene calls are TRBV29-1 and TRBJ2-6, with 8 nucleotides matching TRBD1. This CDR3 has 16 residues. J was trimmed by 4 bases and V by 6 bases; bases with no gene match: 11. Germline V gene lookup returns CDR1 SQVTM and CDR2 ANQGSEA. CDR3 nucleotides: TGCAGCGTGCAACAGGGGGTACTCTCCGGGGCCAACGTCCTGACTTTC. This translates into CSVQQGVLSGANVLTF.

This clone was found once. This chain uses TRBV14 with TRBJ1-1, with D possibly TRBD1 on 5 matching bases. Germline lookup yields CDR1 SGHDN and CDR2 FVKESK. The CDR3 loop spans 16 amino acids. V was clipped by 6 bases and J by 1 base, with 18 bases between them. CDR3 sequence: CASRQLSGPENTEAFF. CDR3 sequence (DNA): TGTGCCAGCAGACAACTCTCAGGGCCGGAGAACACTGAAGCTTTCTTT.

The chain uses TRBV5-1 and TRBJ2-1, with 10 nucleotides matching TRBD2. From germline, CDR1 is SGHRS and CDR2 YFSETQ. V lost 1 base to trimming and J lost 4 bases; unmatched junction nucleotides: 8. This CDR3 comprises 17 residues. The CDR3 region is CASSLRLAGEIYNEQFF. The CDR3 nucleotides read TGCGCCAGCAGCTTGAGGCTAGCGGGAGAGATATACAATGAGCAGTTCTTC.

This chain joins TRBV4-3 and TRBJ2-7; the D gene is possibly TRBD2 (7 bases). Germline values: CDR1 LGHNA, CDR2 YSLEER. The CDR3 consists of 15 residues. The V end lost 0 bases, the J end lost 5 bases, and 14 bases lay between the germline ends. The CDR3 bases are TGCGCCAGCAGCCAAGACCGGGGGGCGCTGAACGAGCAGTACTTC. This sequence encodes CASSQDRGALNEQYF.

CDR3 nucleotide sequence: TGCGCCAGCAGCCAAGCGAACAGGGGAGAAGCCTACGAGCAGTACTTC. Its translation is CASSQANRGEAYEQYF. This chain uses TRBV4-3 with TRBJ2-7, with 7 bases aligning to TRBD1. The CDR3 has 16 residues. The V and J ends lost 1 base and 2 bases, in that order; junction bases with no gene match: 8. Germline values: CDR1 LGHNA, CDR2 YSLEER.

The genes are TRBV27 and TRBJ2-7, with D hard to call. The length of the CDR3 is 16 residues. Trimming stripped 2 bases from V and 3 bases from J, with 17 bases between. CDR1 and CDR2 (germline): MNHEY, SMNVEV (reference sequence). The CDR3 loop is CASSLRCSPRGYEQYF. In DNA form, the CDR3 reads TGTGCCAGCAGTTTACGGTGCAGCCCACGAGGCTACGAGCAGTACTTC.